Below are 21 T cell receptor beta chains sequenced from a single sample in a study of blood T cells in healthy people across ages (dated by TCRdb to the mid-2010s). Libraries were prepared through 5' RACE. Instrument on record: Illumina HiSeq 2500. A second PCR of roughly 7 to 11 cycles was performed with a sample-barcoded 5' primer and a J-beta primer mix. TCRdb reprocessed the public reads (quality trimming at Q25 with fastp, clone calling with MiXCR) and kept in-frame beta chains. Rows merge per CDR3 protein into single entries with the most common DNA and genes. Present in this sample are about 1.8 million distinct CDR3 sequences, just under 50% of which were seen just once. In total, the top ten clones hold approximately 2.1% of the sample. The sample was blood. The receptors were gathered from a woman aged 35 to 49 in good health.

V and J are TRBV10-3 and TRBJ2-4; D is unresolved. Germline V gene sequence: CDR1 ENHRY, CDR2 SYGVKD. V was clipped by 6 bases and J by 9 bases, with 15 bases between them. The CDR3 contains 13 residues. Here the CDR3 reads CAIRSTGGPIQYF. In DNA, the CDR3 is TGTGCCATCAGGAGCACTGGTGGTCCCATTCAGTACTTC.

Concerning this clonotype itself: The junction differs from germline at one of its ends, possibly a read error. The chain uses TRBV13 and TRBJ1-2; 9 bases fit TRBD1. This CDR3 region has 16 residues. Germline V gene lookup returns CDR1 PRHDT and CDR2 FYEKMQ (reference sequence). The CDR3 protein is CANSPSGTGSNYGYTF. CDR3 sequence (DNA): TGTGCCAACAGCCCCTCCGGGACAGGGAGTAACTATGGCTACACCTTC. The full variable domain, in which reference TRBV13 and TRBJ1-2 provide the parts outside the CDR3, is AAGVIQSPRHLIKEKRETATLKCYPIPRHDTVYWYQQGPGQDPQFLISFYEKMQSDKGSIPDRFSAQQFSDYHSELNMSSLELGDSALYFCANSPSGTGSNYGYTFGSGTRLTVV.

This clonotype was observed a few times. V usage is TRBV25-1 and J usage is TRBJ1-2; D remains unclear. The CDR3 has 14 amino acids. The V gene lost 1 base and the J gene lost 6 bases, with 12 bases spanning the gap. CDR1 and CDR2 from the germline V gene are MGHDK and SYGVNS. The DNA of the CDR3 is TGTGCCAGCAGTGAATCTAGGGTGTCGGATGGCTACACCTTC. This codes for CASSESRVSDGYTF.

This clonotype was seen a few times. The V call is TRBV6-2 or TRBV6-3, the J call TRBJ2-7; 7 positions agree with TRBD1. In germline, CDR1 is MNHEY, CDR2 SVGEGT. The trim removed 2 bases at V and 1 base at J, leaving 5 bases unmatched. This CDR3 is 15 amino acids long. CDR3 in amino acids: CASSYRDRSSYEQYF. The CDR3 DNA sequence: TGTGCCAGCAGTTACCGGGACAGATCTTCCTACGAGCAGTACTTC.

The chain carries TRBV7-9 and TRBJ1-2, with a possible D match to TRBD1 (6 bases). V lost 1 base and J 0 bases, leaving 9 bases between the germline ends. Germline V gene lookup returns CDR1 SEHNR and CDR2 FQNEAQ (reference sequence). The CDR3 is made up of 15 amino acids. The CDR3 sequence: CASSLVNRANYGYTF. Written as DNA, the CDR3 is TGTGCCAGCAGCTTAGTTAACAGGGCTAACTATGGCTACACCTTC.

This clonotype has a handful of counts. This chain uses TRBV6-1 with TRBJ2-7; 7 nucleotides match TRBD1. CDR1 MNHNS and CDR2 SASEGT come from the germline V gene. The V segment lost 4 bases and the J segment 1 base; nucleotides outside the gene matches: 10. This CDR3 is built from 16 residues. The CDR3 region has the DNA TGTGCCAGCAGTGGACCCGGGACAGCAGCTTCCTACGAGCAGTACTTC. This sequence encodes CASSGPGTAASYEQYF.

V and J are TRBV7-2 and TRBJ2-7; a weak D match, TRBD2 (5 bases). Germline values: CDR1 SGHTA, CDR2 FQGNSA. The CDR3 runs 14 residues. Deletions cut 1 base from V and 3 bases from J, with 10 bases between. The CDR3 bases are TGTGCCAGCAGCTTAGTTCGAACTAGCTACGAGCAGTACTTC. It translates to CASSLVRTSYEQYF.

J is TRBJ2-7 and V is TRBV20-1; no definite D call. Germline-derived CDR1 and CDR2 are DFQATT and SNEGSKA (reference sequence). CDR3 size: 12 residues. The V gene lost 6 bases and the J gene lost 7 bases, with 16 bases spanning the gap. CDR3 sequence: CSALRHDNEQYF. The CDR3 DNA reads TGCAGTGCGCTGAGACACGACAATGAGCAGTACTTC.

This chain connects TRBV6-2 or TRBV6-3 to TRBJ1-2, with D perhaps matching TRBD1 (5 bases). This CDR3 contains 14 residues. CDR1 MNHEY and CDR2 SVGEGT come from the germline V gene. Trimming took off 2 bases at V and 4 bases at J, with 11 bases between the two ends. CDR3 sequence reads: CASSYRGAAYGYTF. The CDR3, as DNA: TGTGCCAGCAGTTACCGCGGGGCAGCCTATGGCTACACCTTC.

This clonotype has a handful of counts. The J gene is TRBJ2-5, the V gene TRBV5-1; D is unresolved. The CDR3 contains 15 residues. The germline V and J ends were trimmed by 0 bases and 4 bases, with 13 bases remaining between them. Germline V lookup: CDR1 SGHRS, CDR2 YFSETQ. The CDR3 DNA is TGCGCCAGCAGCTTGGGAGATTATAGAGGAGAGACCCAGTACTTC. Its protein is CASSLGDYRGETQYF.

About this clonotype: The CDR3 end shows no conserved phenylalanine or tryptophan, and so a read error is likely. The rearrangement links TRBV28 to TRBJ2-4; the D is unclear. Looked up from germline, CDR1 is MDHEN and CDR2 is SYDVKM. The CDR3 contains 16 residues. Trimming shortened V by 5 bases and J by 0 bases, and 14 bases separated the two germline ends. CDR3 residues: CASSLKRTVAKNIQYV. The CDR3 region has the DNA TGTGCCAGCAGTCTTAAGAGGACGGTAGCCAAAAACATTCAGTACGTC.

There are a few counts of this clonotype. The V gene is TRBV7-2, the J gene TRBJ1-2; D unclear. The ends were cut back, 1 base at V and 0 bases at J, with 6 bases in the middle. The germline V gene encodes CDR1 SGHTA and CDR2 FQGNSA. The CDR3 has 14 amino acids. CDR3 in amino acids: CASSLGVSNYGYTF. As DNA, the CDR3 is TGTGCCAGCAGCTTAGGTGTTTCTAACTATGGCTACACCTTC.

This clonotype was seen more than once but under ten times. The rearrangement joins TRBV9 to TRBJ2-5, with TRBD2 matching over 9 bases. Looked up from germline, CDR1 is SGDLS and CDR2 is YYNGEE. V lost 4 bases and J lost 3; bases outside the gene matches: 4. The CDR3 extends over 14 amino acids. Here the CDR3 reads CASSPRTSEETQYF. The CDR3 coding sequence is TGTGCCAGCAGCCCCCGGACTAGCGAAGAGACCCAGTACTTC.

This clonotype was detected only a few times. The rearrangement links TRBV13 to TRBJ2-1; the D is unclear. Germline CDR1 reads PRHDT; CDR2 reads FYEKMQ (reference sequence). CDR3 length: 12 amino acids. V lost 2 bases to trimming and J lost 12 bases, with 11 bases between them. CDR3 loop: CASSLSEPVQFF. In DNA, the CDR3 is TGTGCCAGCAGCTTATCCGAACCGGTGCAGTTCTTC.

CDR3 DNA: TGCGCCAGCAGCCAGGGCATAGCGGGGAGCTACAATGAGCAGTTCTTC. This codes for CASSQGIAGSYNEQFF. This rearrangement joins TRBV4-3 to TRBJ2-1; 8 bases agree with TRBD2. J lost 3 bases, V lost 3 bases, and 7 bases had no gene match. Germline CDR1 reads LGHNA; CDR2 reads YSLEER. This CDR3 has 16 residues.

This clonotype was picked up a small number of times. V is TRBV7-9 and J is TRBJ2-1, with 8 positions matching TRBD1. Germline CDR1 and CDR2: SEHNR and FQNEAQ (reference sequence). CDR3 length equals 13 residues. V was pared by 6 bases and J by 10 bases, with 8 bases of the junction left unmatched. Here the CDR3 reads CASSYQGASEQFF. CDR3 in DNA: TGTGCCAGCAGTTACCAGGGGGCGTCAGAGCAGTTCTTC.

The V call is TRBV3-1, the J call TRBJ2-7, with TRBD2 matching 7 bases. CDR1 and CDR2 (germline): LGHDT, YNNKEL (reference sequence). The CDR3 sequence is 17 residues long. V lost 3 bases and J lost 3; bases outside the gene matches: 14. The CDR3 DNA reads TGTGCCAGCAGCCAGGGGCTAGCGGATTATATCCACTACGAGCAGTACTTC. It yields the protein CASSQGLADYIHYEQYF.

A single count supports this clonotype. J is TRBJ1-1 and V is TRBV24-1; 7 positions agree with TRBD1. This CDR3 spans 14 amino acids. The junction had 7 bases not matched to a gene; V was cut back by 7 bases and J by 3 bases. From germline, CDR1 is KGHDR and CDR2 SFDVKD. Here the CDR3 reads CATRSGQTDTEAFF. The CDR3 region has the DNA TGTGCCACCAGGTCGGGACAGACAGACACTGAAGCTTTCTTT.

This clonotype turned up a few times. The J gene is TRBJ1-2, the V gene TRBV5-6; D call uncertain. Trimming shortened V by 2 bases and J by 6 bases, and 5 bases separated the two germline ends. The germline V gene has CDR1 SGHDT and CDR2 YYEEEE. This CDR3 contains 11 residues. CDR3 protein: CASSFRDGYTF. The CDR3 nucleotides read TGTGCCAGCAGCTTTAGGGATGGCTACACCTTC. Looking up the rest from reference TRBV5-6 and TRBJ1-2 gives the full variable domain: DAGVTQSPTHLIKTRGQQVTLRCSPKSGHDTVSWYQQALGQGPQFIFQYYEEEERQRGNFPDRFSGHQFPNYSSELNVNALLLGDSALYLCASSFRDGYTFGSGTRLTVV.

The J gene is TRBJ2-7, the V gene TRBV5-1; D call uncertain. The ends were cut back, 0 bases at V and 2 bases at J, with 9 bases in the middle. This CDR3 spans 14 amino acids. CDR1 and CDR2 from the germline V gene are SGHRS and YFSETQ. The CDR3 loop is CASSLGTDTYEQYF. The CDR3 DNA sequence: TGCGCCAGCAGCTTGGGGACGGATACCTACGAGCAGTACTTC.

This clonotype was picked up many times. This rearrangement joins TRBV29-1 to TRBJ2-5, with 7 bases fitting TRBD1. The junction had 12 bases not matched to a gene; V was cut back by 6 bases and J by 5 bases. The CDR3 is 14 amino acids. Germline CDR1 reads SQVTM; CDR2 reads ANQGSEA. CDR3 in DNA: TGCAGCGTGACCGAACAGGGGACAACGGAGACCCAGTACTTC. It specifies CSVTEQGTTETQYF. The full variable domain, with the rest looked up from reference TRBV29-1 and TRBJ2-5, is SAVISQKPSRDICQRGTSLTIQCQVDSQVTMMFWYRQQPGQSLTLIATANQGSEATYESGFVIDKFPISRPNLTFSTLTVSNMSPEDSSIYLCSVTEQGTTETQYFGPGTRLLVL.